Each of the 9 T cell receptor beta chains below was sequenced from the same sample in a study of T cell clonality in common variable immunodeficiency. Sequencing used immunoSEQ multiplex PCR; TCRdb keeps in-frame clones, though not all of them. In total the sample includes more than 35,000 clones, none of them seen once. Sequencing was carried out using peripheral blood mononuclear cells. The receptors were sampled from a person aged 18 to 75 in good health.

This clone has at least ten counts. The observed sequence ends 3 residues before the CDR3 terminus, with the missing tail filled in from the germline J gene. The chain has TRBV5-6 and TRBJ2-7; no definite D call. CDR3 length: 12 residues. V gave up 0 bases and J gave up 3 bases, with 4 bases separating them. Germline V lookup: CDR1 SGHDT, CDR2 YYEEEE. Here the CDR3 reads CASSLASYEQYF. Incomplete CDR3 DNA: TGTGCCAGCAGCTTGGCTAGCTACGAG.

This clone was counted many times. The CDR3 goes on 3 residues after the read ends, and that part is filled in from the germline J gene. V is TRBV5-6 and J is TRBJ2-7, with TRBD1 as a possible D gene (6 bases). The CDR3 runs 14 residues. Germline V CDR1 and CDR2: SGHDT, YYEEEE. The V gene lost 4 bases and the J gene lost 4 bases, with 15 bases spanning the gap. The DNA read from the CDR3 is TGTGCCAGCAGCAATACCGGGACACGTTACGAG. Translated, it gives CASSNTGTRYE. The whole CDR3 region reads CASSNTGTRYEQYF.

This clone was seen at least ten times. The CDR3 loop is CSASERERYNEQFF. The sequenced part of the CDR3 DNA is TGCAGTGCTTCGGAGCGGGAGAGATACAATGAG. The rearrangement links TRBV20-1 to TRBJ2-1; TRBD2 matches 8 bases. Read sequence stops 3 residues before the CDR3 end, and the germline J gene provides the missing end. Germline lookup yields CDR1 DFQATT and CDR2 SNEGSKA (reference sequence). The CDR3 has 14 amino acids. The junction had 7 bases not matched to a gene; V was cut back by 5 bases and J by 4 bases.

This clone was detected ten times or more. The CDR3 bases that were read are TGTGCCAGCAGCCAAGGCAAGGGGTTTAATGAAAAA. It specifies CASSQGKGFNEK. The entire CDR3 protein reads CASSQGKGFNEKLFF. This chain joins TRBV3-1 (or the pseudogene TRBV3-2) and TRBJ1-4; TRBD1 might be the D (5 bases). The read gets to within 3 residues of the CDR3 end, and the germline J gene fills in the rest. V gave up 1 base and J gave up 4 bases, with 10 bases separating them. CDR1 and CDR2 (germline): LGHDT, YNNKEL (reference sequence). The CDR3 is 15 amino acids.

This clone showed up many times. The CDR3 extends 3 residues past the end of the read, so its final part is completed from the germline J gene. This chain links TRBV12-3 or TRBV12-4 with TRBJ1-4; D is possibly TRBD1 (5 bases). This CDR3 has 16 residues. Trimming pared 5 bases from V and 4 bases from J, leaving 17 bases between. CDR3 sequence reads: CASSPTKTAYNEKLFF. The DNA read from the CDR3 is TGTGCCAGCAGTCCTACGAAGACAGCCTATAATGAAAAA.

Ten or more counts support this clone. The missing CDR3 end, 3 residues past where the read stops, is filled in from the germline J gene. The chain links TRBV7-9 to TRBJ2-7; perhaps TRBD1 as D (6 bases). CDR1 is SEHNR and CDR2 is FQNEAQ in the germline V gene (reference sequence). Trimming cost V 5 bases and J 2 bases, with 13 bases left between them. This CDR3 comprises 14 residues. CDR3 region: CASSTGTSTYEQYF. The CDR3 bases that were read are TGTGCCAGCAGCACCGGGACATCGACCTACGAG.

This clone was recorded many times. The read halts 3 residues ahead of the CDR3 end, with the missing end drawn from the germline J gene. This sequence joins TRBV14 and TRBJ2-1; D is possibly TRBD2 (6 bases). This CDR3 region has 16 residues. Trimming cost V 4 bases and J 4 bases, with 17 bases left between them. Germline V gene sequence: CDR1 SGHDN, CDR2 FVKESK. This CDR3 is CASSPPGTAPYNEQFF. Partial CDR3 DNA: TGTGCCAGCAGCCCACCTGGGACTGCCCCATACAATGAG. Together with reference TRBV14 and TRBJ2-1, the CDR3 gives the full variable domain: EAGVTQFPSHSVIEKGQTVTLRCDPISGHDNLYWYRRVMGKEIKFLLHFVKESKQDESGMPNNRFLAERTGGTYSTLKVQPAELEDSGVYFCASSPPGTAPYNEQFFGPGTRLTVL.

This clone came up many times. The read terminates 3 residues ahead of where the CDR3 ends, so the germline J gene completes it. The V call is TRBV20-1, the J call TRBJ2-3; D gene unclear. CDR3 length equals 15 residues. Germline loops: CDR1 DFQATT, CDR2 SNEGSKA (reference sequence). Trimming cost V 1 base and J 2 bases, with 13 bases left between them. The sequenced part of the CDR3 DNA is TGCAGTGCTAGAGGCCAGCGCAATCCCACAGATACG. This gives the protein CSARGQRNPTDT. The CDR3 in full is CSARGQRNPTDTQYF.

This clone came up many times. Coverage ceases 3 residues before the CDR3 finishes, and the germline J gene fills in the end. The V and J genes are TRBV7-2 and TRBJ1-1; TRBD1 might be the D (6 bases). V shed 2 bases and J shed 4 bases, with 11 bases lying between them. CDR1 is SGHTA, CDR2 FQGNSA, per germline. The length of the CDR3 is 14 residues. The part of the CDR3 DNA that was read is TGTGCCAGCAGCTTAACAGGGAGGCCCACTGAA. It specifies CASSLTGRPTE. The complete CDR3 sequence is CASSLTGRPTEAFF.